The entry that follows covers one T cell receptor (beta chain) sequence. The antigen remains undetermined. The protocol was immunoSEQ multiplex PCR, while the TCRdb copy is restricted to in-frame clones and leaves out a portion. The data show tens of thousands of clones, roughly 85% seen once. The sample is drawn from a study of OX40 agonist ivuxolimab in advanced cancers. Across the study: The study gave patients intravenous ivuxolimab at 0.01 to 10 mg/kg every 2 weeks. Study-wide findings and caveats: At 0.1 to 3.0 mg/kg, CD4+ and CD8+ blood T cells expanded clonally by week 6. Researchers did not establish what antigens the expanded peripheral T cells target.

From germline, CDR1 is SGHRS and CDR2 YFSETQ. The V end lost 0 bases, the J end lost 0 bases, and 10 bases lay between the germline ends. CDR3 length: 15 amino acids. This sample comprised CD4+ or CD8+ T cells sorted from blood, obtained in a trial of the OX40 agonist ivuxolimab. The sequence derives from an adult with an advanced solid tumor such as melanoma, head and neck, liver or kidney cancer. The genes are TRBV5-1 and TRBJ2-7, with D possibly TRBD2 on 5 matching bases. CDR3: CASSLGGLNSYEQYF. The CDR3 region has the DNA TGCGCCAGCAGCTTGGGAGGACTCAACTCCTACGAGCAGTACTTC.